The 27 T cell receptor beta chains below were found in one sample sequenced in a study of T cell clones after liver transplantation. The data were produced by immunoSEQ multiplex PCR, yet TCRdb's version contains in-frame clones alone and is incomplete. Seen here are several thousand clones, about 79% observed once, and the top ten hold around 18%. Material: CD8+ T cells from blood, obtained before liver transplant. The source is a human donor who received a liver transplant.

The genes are TRBV5-4 and TRBJ2-1, with 7 nucleotides matching TRBD2. The CDR3 extends over 16 amino acids. V gave up 5 bases and J gave up 8 bases; unmatched junction bases: 16. Germline CDR1 reads SGHNT; CDR2 reads YYREEE (reference sequence). The CDR3: CASRKGLVSPLDEQFF. The DNA of the CDR3 is TGTGCCAGCAGGAAAGGACTAGTTAGTCCGCTCGATGAGCAGTTCTTC.

The gene calls are TRBV2 and TRBJ2-1; D might be TRBD2 (5 bases). Germline CDR1 reads SNHLY; CDR2 reads FYNNEI. CDR3 length equals 13 residues. With 6 bases removed from V and 4 bases from J, the gap between germline ends came to 10 bases. The CDR3 here is CASSSGIYNEQFF. The CDR3 DNA follows: TGTGCCAGCAGCTCCGGGATTTACAATGAGCAGTTCTTC.

This clone was observed once. The chain links TRBV19 to TRBJ1-4; 7 nucleotides agree with TRBD1. This CDR3 contains 16 residues. With 5 bases clipped from V and 7 bases from J, the junction kept 13 bases outside the gene matches. CDR1 is LNHDA, CDR2 SQIVND, per germline (reference sequence). CDR3 bases: TGTGCCAGTAGTTCAGACTACCGGGACAGAGCTGAAAAACTGTTTTTT. It yields the protein CASSSDYRDRAEKLFF. Looking up the rest from reference TRBV19 and TRBJ1-4 gives the full variable domain: DGGITQSPKYLFRKEGQNVTLSCEQNLNHDAMYWYRQDPGQGLRLIYYSQIVNDFQKGDIAEGYSVSREKKESFPLTVTSAQKNPTAFYLCASSSDYRDRAEKLFFGSGTQLSVL.

The chain uses TRBV5-6 and TRBJ1-3; perhaps TRBD1 as D (5 bases). The CDR3 length is 14 residues. Germline-derived CDR1 and CDR2 are SGHDT and YYEEEE. V shed 2 bases and J shed 2 bases, with 8 bases lying between them. DNA of the CDR3: TGTGCCAGCAGCTTCGGGGGAGCTGGAAACACCATATATTTT. It translates to CASSFGGAGNTIYF.

V gene TRBV6-1 combines with J gene TRBJ2-3; D ambiguous. Germline V gene lookup returns CDR1 MNHNS and CDR2 SASEGT. Trimming cost V 2 bases and J 4 bases, with 10 bases left between them. There are 14 residues in the CDR3. The CDR3 DNA reads TGTGCCAGCAGTGAACTTGGGCTTGCAGATACGCAGTATTTT. Translated, it gives CASSELGLADTQYF.

The chain recombines TRBV19 with TRBJ2-7; no clear D gene. The V and J ends lost 5 bases and 6 bases respectively, with 20 bases between them. The CDR3 sequence is 15 residues long. Germline V gene data show CDR1 as LNHDA and CDR2 as SQIVND (reference sequence). The chain's CDR3 is CASSQSSRPKSEQYF. CDR3 nucleotides: TGTGCCAGTAGTCAAAGTTCAAGACCCAAAAGCGAGCAGTACTTC.

V gene TRBV7-2 combines with J gene TRBJ2-1; no definite D call. The CDR3 extends over 13 amino acids. V lost 2 bases and J 10 bases, leaving 12 bases between the germline ends. Germline V gives CDR1 SGHTA, CDR2 FQGNSA. Here the CDR3 reads CASSLLVLSEQFF. The CDR3 DNA follows: TGTGCCAGCAGCTTACTTGTCCTCAGCGAGCAGTTCTTC.

The J gene is TRBJ2-1, the V gene TRBV7-8; tentatively, D is TRBD2 (6 bases). The germline V gene encodes CDR1 SGHVS and CDR2 FQNEAQ. The CDR3 is made up of 15 amino acids. Between the trimmed V and J ends, which lost 1 base and 3 bases, there was a span of 10 bases. The CDR3 loop reads CASSLVGGRYNEQFF. The DNA of the CDR3 is TGTGCCAGCAGCTTAGTGGGGGGACGCTACAATGAGCAGTTCTTC.

The rearrangement links TRBV6-6 to TRBJ2-3; TRBD1 is a possible D gene (6 bases). The V end lost 4 bases, the J end lost 3 bases, and 14 bases lay between the germline ends. This CDR3 has 15 residues. Germline V gives CDR1 MNHNY, CDR2 SVGAGI (reference sequence). The CDR3, as DNA: TGTGCCAGCAGTTCCGACAGGCCAGGTACAGATACGCAGTATTTT. Protein product: CASSSDRPGTDTQYF.

V and J are TRBV15 and TRBJ2-1; maybe TRBD1 (6 bases). Germline CDR1 and CDR2: LNHNV and YYDKDF (reference sequence). This CDR3 is 15 amino acids long. Trimming stripped 1 base from V and 7 bases from J, with 14 bases between. The CDR3 nucleotides are TGTGCCACCAGCAGAGTTCAGGGGTCGGAAAATGAGCAGTTCTTC. This gives the protein CATSRVQGSENEQFF.

The chain couples TRBV6-5 to TRBJ2-1; weak D call: TRBD1 (5 bases). Germline values: CDR1 MNHEY, CDR2 SVGAGI. Trimming took 0 bases from V and 1 from J, leaving 10 bases between them. CDR3 length: 16 residues. In DNA form, the CDR3 reads TGTGCCAGCAGTTACTCGATGGGGCGGTCCTACAATGAGCAGTTCTTC. Encoded protein: CASSYSMGRSYNEQFF.

The chain joins TRBV2 to TRBJ2-7; 7 bases line up with TRBD2. CDR1 and CDR2 (germline): SNHLY, FYNNEI. Unmatched junction bases numbered 6, after V lost 3 bases and J lost 4 bases. The CDR3 is made up of 14 amino acids. CDR3 residues: CASSDGLAVYEQYF. CDR3 bases: TGTGCCAGCAGTGACGGTCTAGCGGTTTACGAGCAGTACTTC.

The V and J genes are TRBV7-2 and TRBJ1-1; D remains ambiguous. Germline V gives CDR1 SGHTA, CDR2 FQGNSA. The CDR3 spans 13 residues. The V end lost 7 bases, the J end lost 2 bases, and 11 bases lay between the germline ends. Written as DNA, the CDR3 is TGTGCCAGCAAAAGAGGATATAACACTGAAGCTTTCTTT. This encodes CASKRGYNTEAFF.

This clone was seen only a few times. J is TRBJ2-7 and V is TRBV5-4, with D unclear. V lost 0 bases and J 4 bases, leaving 8 bases between the germline ends. CDR3 length equals 13 residues. In germline, CDR1 is SGHNT, CDR2 YYREEE (reference sequence). The CDR3 coding sequence is TGTGCCAGCAGCTTGGGAAGGTTATACGAGCAGTACTTC. Translating it yields CASSLGRLYEQYF.

The chain uses TRBV19 and TRBJ2-1, with TRBD2 matching over 8 bases. This CDR3 comprises 16 residues. V dropped 1 base and J dropped 0; count of bases not matched to a gene: 2. Per germline, CDR1 LNHDA and CDR2 SQIVND (reference sequence). The CDR3: CASSIGAGGSYNEQFF. The CDR3 DNA follows: TGTGCCAGTAGTATAGGGGCGGGAGGCTCCTACAATGAGCAGTTCTTC.

The CDR3, as DNA: TGTGCCAGCAGTTTAAGGCGGTTGAACACTGAAGCTTTCTTT. Translating gives CASSLRRLNTEAFF. This rearrangement joins TRBV27 to TRBJ1-1; D gene uncertain. CDR3 length equals 14 residues. Per germline, CDR1 MNHEY and CDR2 SMNVEV (reference sequence). With 2 bases removed from V and 0 bases from J, the gap between germline ends came to 7 bases.

The chain links TRBV4-1 to TRBJ2-1; D call uncertain. V was clipped by 1 base and J by 0 bases, with 10 bases between them. The germline V gene encodes CDR1 MGHRA and CDR2 YSYEKL. CDR3 length equals 16 residues. CDR3 nucleotides: TGCGCCAGCAGCCAAGTTAACCTCCCCTCCTACAATGAGCAGTTCTTC. Its translation is CASSQVNLPSYNEQFF.

This chain connects TRBV2 to TRBJ2-3; 7 bases fit TRBD1. CDR1 and CDR2 (germline): SNHLY, FYNNEI. The V segment lost 6 bases and the J segment 1 base; nucleotides outside the gene matches: 7. The CDR3 consists of 15 residues. CDR3 sequence: CASSIRDRGTDTQYF. For the CDR3, the DNA is TGTGCCAGCAGCATCCGGGACAGAGGCACAGATACGCAGTATTTT.

V and J are TRBV7-3 and TRBJ2-1; 7 bases match TRBD2. V was clipped by 3 bases and J by 1 base; unmatched bases: 0. Per germline, CDR1 SGHTA and CDR2 FQGTGA. The CDR3 covers 14 residues. This chain's CDR3 is CASSFSGSYNEQFF. The DNA of the CDR3 is TGTGCCAGCAGCTTTAGCGGGTCCTACAATGAGCAGTTCTTC.

J is TRBJ1-2 and V is TRBV7-2; no clear D. Trimming left V 4 bases short and J 4 bases short, with 4 bases between. This CDR3 has 11 residues. Germline values: CDR1 SGHTA, CDR2 FQGNSA. In DNA, the CDR3 is TGTGCCAGCAGCTCGGTCTATGGCTACACCTTC. This translates into CASSSVYGYTF. Based on the CDR3 plus reference TRBV7-2 and TRBJ1-2, the full variable domain is GAGVSQSPSNKVTEKGKDVELRCDPISGHTALYWYRQSLGQGLEFLIYFQGNSAPDKSGLPSDRFSAERTGGSVSTLTIQRTQQEDSAVYLCASSSVYGYTFGSGTRLTVV.

This clone was counted between two and nine times. This sequence joins TRBV7-9 and TRBJ1-5; D is ambiguous. Looked up from germline, CDR1 is SEHNR and CDR2 is FQNEAQ (reference sequence). This CDR3 region has 13 residues. The V end was cut by 2 bases, the J end by 5 bases, with 7 bases between. The CDR3 DNA reads TGTGCCAGCAGCTTAAGTAGGGATCAGCCCCAGCATTTT. Its protein product is CASSLSRDQPQHF.

The chain is built from TRBV27 and TRBJ2-7; D is possibly TRBD1 (5 bases). Germline CDR1 is MNHEY and CDR2 is SMNVEV (reference sequence). V shed 3 bases and J shed 5 bases, with 11 bases lying between them. The CDR3 loop spans 13 amino acids. The CDR3 DNA reads TGTGCCAGCAGTTTCCAGGGAATCAACGAGCAGTACTTC. Its translation is CASSFQGINEQYF.

The V call is TRBV6-1, the J call TRBJ2-1; D might be TRBD2 (5 bases). The CDR3 is 12 residues long. The germline gives CDR1 MNHNS, CDR2 SASEGT. V lost 3 bases and J 7 bases, leaving 7 bases between the germline ends. The DNA for the CDR3 is TGTGCCAGCAGTGATCCGGGAAATGAGCAGTTCTTC. Translation: CASSDPGNEQFF.

This chain joins TRBV19 and TRBJ1-2, with D hard to call. Trimming shortened V by 7 bases and J by 5 bases, and 29 bases separated the two germline ends. The V gene's germline CDR1 is LNHDA and CDR2 SQIVND (reference sequence). The CDR3 loop spans 18 amino acids. This CDR3 is CASTSPRDLKMGLYGYTF. The CDR3, as DNA: TGTGCCAGTACTAGCCCCCGGGATCTAAAAATGGGTTTATATGGCTACACCTTC.

This clone was seen only a few times. The chain links TRBV27 to TRBJ1-5; no definite D call. V lost 9 bases, J lost 4 bases, and 10 bases lay in between. The germline V gene has CDR1 MNHEY and CDR2 SMNVEV (reference sequence). This CDR3 spans 12 amino acids. The CDR3 DNA sequence: TGTGCCAGTTGGAGGGTTAATCAGCCCCAGCATTTT. Residues: CASWRVNQPQHF.

As to this clone: At one of its ends the junction is not consistent with the germline gene, which may arise from a read error. This sequence joins TRBV7-6 and TRBJ2-3; perhaps TRBD2 as D (5 bases). Germline V CDR1 and CDR2: SGHVS, FNYEAQ. This CDR3 spans 13 amino acids. The CDR3 coding sequence is TGTGCCAGCAGTTTAGCGAGTACAGATACGCAGTATTTT. It translates to CASSLASTDTQYF.

The chain couples TRBV7-9 to TRBJ1-1, with TRBD1 matching 7 bases. CDR3 length: 13 residues. V trimming: 3 bases; J trimming: 3 bases; junction bases outside the gene matches: 1. Germline V lookup: CDR1 SEHNR, CDR2 FQNEAQ (reference sequence). CDR3 amino acids: CASSLGTDTEAFF. The CDR3 nucleotides read TGTGCCAGCAGCTTGGGGACAGACACTGAAGCTTTCTTT. Drawing the rest from reference TRBV7-9 and TRBJ1-1, the complete variable domain is DTGVSQNPRHKITKRGQNVTFRCDPISEHNRLYWYRQTLGQGPEFLTYFQNEAQLEKSRLLSDRFSAERPKGSFSTLEIQRTEQGDSAMYLCASSLGTDTEAFFGQGTRLTVV.